Detailed here is one TCR beta chain. This sample is drawn from a study of cytomegalovirus exposure and HLA in healthy donors. PCR involved 60 Vbeta and 13 Jbeta primers. TCRdb's copy holds only in-frame clones and misses some; the assay was immunoSEQ multiplex PCR. Of some 200,000 clones detected, roughly 80% appear once; the ten largest clones hold roughly 3%. The CDR3 has 15 amino acids. V gave up 2 bases and J gave up 6 bases; unmatched junction bases: 8. Germline-derived CDR1 and CDR2 are GTSNPN and SVGIG (reference sequence). The sequenced material came from PBMCs. The genes are TRBV30 and TRBJ2-3; 10 bases agree with TRBD2. The receptor comes from a female donor in good health and CMV-seronegative. In DNA form, the CDR3 reads TGTGCCTGGAGTTCCCTAGCGGGAGTTACCGATACGCAGTATTTT. It yields the protein CAWSSLAGVTDTQYF.